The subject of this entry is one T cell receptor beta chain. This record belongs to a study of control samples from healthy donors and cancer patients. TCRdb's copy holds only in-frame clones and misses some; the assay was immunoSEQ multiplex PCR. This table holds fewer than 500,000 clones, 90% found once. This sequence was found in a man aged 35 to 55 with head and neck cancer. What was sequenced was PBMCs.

The CDR3 sequence: CASRQGGGTEAFF. The CDR3 DNA reads TGTGCCAGCAGACAGGGAGGGGGCACTGAAGCTTTCTTT. This chain joins TRBV3-1 (or the pseudogene TRBV3-2) and TRBJ1-1; TRBD1 might be the D (6 bases). V lost 6 bases to trimming and J lost 4 bases, with 12 bases between them. The CDR3 sequence is 13 residues long. CDR1 is LGHDT, CDR2 YNNKEL, per germline (reference sequence).